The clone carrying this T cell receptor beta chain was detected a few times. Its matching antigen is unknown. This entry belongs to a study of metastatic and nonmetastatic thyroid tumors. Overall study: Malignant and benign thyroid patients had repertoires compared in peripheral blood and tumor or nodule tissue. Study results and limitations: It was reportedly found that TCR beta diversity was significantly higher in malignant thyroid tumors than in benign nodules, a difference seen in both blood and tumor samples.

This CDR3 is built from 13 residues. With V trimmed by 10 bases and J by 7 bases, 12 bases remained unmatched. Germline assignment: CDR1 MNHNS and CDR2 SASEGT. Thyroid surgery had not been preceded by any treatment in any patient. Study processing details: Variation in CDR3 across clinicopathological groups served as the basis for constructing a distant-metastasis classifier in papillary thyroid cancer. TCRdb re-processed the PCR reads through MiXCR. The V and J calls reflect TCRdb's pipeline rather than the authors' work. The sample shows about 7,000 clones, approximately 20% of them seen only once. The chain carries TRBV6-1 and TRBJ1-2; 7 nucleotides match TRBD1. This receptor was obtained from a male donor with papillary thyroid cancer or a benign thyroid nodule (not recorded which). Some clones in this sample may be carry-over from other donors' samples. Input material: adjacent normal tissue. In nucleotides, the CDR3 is TGTGCCACTTCGCGGACAGGAGATATTGGCTACACCTTC. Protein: CATSRTGDIGYTF.